The 31 T cell receptor beta chains reported below all come from one sample, sequenced in a study of Ad26.COV2.S vaccination and SARS-CoV-2 variants. Method: immunoSEQ multiplex PCR; TCRdb's copy keeps in-frame clones and lacks some. The sample includes a few hundred thousand clones, approximately 87% of them seen just once. Sample treatment: 15 to 20 received Ad26.COV2.S at low or high dose, single or two shots; about 5 received placebo; per-sample allocation not given. Samples analyzed were those drawn on day 63 after the first vaccine or placebo injection. Source: peripheral blood, taken in a trial of Ad26.COV2.S vaccine versus placebo. All receptors derive from a person between 18 and 60 years old who received the Ad26.COV2.S COVID-19 vaccine or a placebo.

DNA for the CDR3: TGTGCCAGCAGCATGTTACAGGGGATTGATTCACCCCTCCACTTT. Amino acid sequence: CASSMLQGIDSPLHF. The chain employs TRBV7-8 and TRBJ1-6; 7 positions agree with TRBD1. The CDR3 runs to 15 residues. Unmatched junction bases numbered 9, after V lost 5 bases and J lost 8 bases. Germline-derived CDR1 and CDR2 are SGHVS and FQNEAQ.

The V and J genes are TRBV5-5 and TRBJ1-1; possible D gene TRBD1, 6 bases. CDR1 and CDR2 from the germline V gene are SGHKS and YYEKEE (reference sequence). This CDR3 has 14 amino acids. Trimming stripped 4 bases from V and 4 bases from J, with 14 bases between. This CDR3 reads CASSREGGTTEAFF. Written as DNA, the CDR3 is TGTGCCAGCAGCCGTGAGGGGGGCACCACTGAAGCTTTCTTT.

This clone was detected only a few times. The chain combines TRBV4-1 with TRBJ2-7; TRBD1 matches 7 bases. The length of the CDR3 is 15 residues. Trimming removed 0 bases from V and 3 bases from J; junction bases left unmatched: 5. Germline V lookup: CDR1 MGHRA, CDR2 YSYEKL. The CDR3 sequence: CASSQDLHRGYEQYF. The CDR3 DNA reads TGCGCCAGCAGCCAAGATCTCCACAGGGGCTACGAGCAGTACTTC.

CDR3 sequence reads: CASSPSGANSGNTIYF. The CDR3 DNA reads as TGTGCCAGCTCACCAAGCGGGGCTAACTCTGGAAACACCATATATTTT. V is TRBV18 and J is TRBJ1-3; D perhaps matches TRBD1 (5 bases). Between the trimmed V and J ends, which lost 2 bases and 0 bases, there was a span of 11 bases. The CDR3 consists of 16 residues. Germline assignment: CDR1 KGHSH and CDR2 LQKENI.

This clone came up a few times. The rearrangement links TRBV16 to TRBJ2-7, with TRBD1 identical over 7 bases. The germline CDR1 and CDR2 sequences are KGHSY and FQNENV. The ends lost 1 base at V and 1 base at J; junction bases unmatched: 4. The CDR3 consists of 15 residues. The CDR3 loop reads CASSQYGTDSYEQYF. CDR3 in DNA: TGTGCCAGCAGCCAATACGGGACAGATTCCTACGAGCAGTACTTC.

This clone turned up a few times. The gene calls are TRBV18 and TRBJ2-1; TRBD2 matches at 8 bases. V lost 6 bases, J lost 13 bases, and 11 bases stayed unmatched. The CDR3 runs 13 residues. The V gene's germline CDR1 is KGHSH and CDR2 LQKENI. The CDR3 nucleotides are TGTGCCAGCTCCCCGCCGGGGGGGAGCCGACAGTTCTTC. Its translation: CASSPPGGSRQFF.

Comments on this clone: Sequence at one end of the junction differs from germline and may be a read error. The chain carries TRBV5-6 and TRBJ2-1; 8 nucleotides match TRBD1. The CDR3 is 15 amino acids. Germline values: CDR1 SGHDT, CDR2 YYEEEE. In DNA, the CDR3 is TGCACCTCGCAAGGGCCCGGACAGGGAAGAAATGAGCAGTTCTTC. Amino acids: CTSQGPGQGRNEQFF.

This chain links TRBV6-5 with TRBJ2-6; D tentatively fits TRBD1 or TRBD2 (5 bases each). Between the trimmed V and J ends, which lost 8 bases and 1 base, there was a span of 9 bases. From germline, CDR1 is MNHEY and CDR2 SVGAGI. The CDR3 spans 14 residues. CDR3 bases: TGTGCCAGCGGCGAGGGGTCTGGGGCCAACGTCCTGACTTTC. It codes for CASGEGSGANVLTF.

The rearrangement uses TRBV29-1 and TRBJ1-1; 9 bases align to TRBD1. The CDR3 runs to 14 residues. The trim removed 7 bases at V and 6 bases at J, leaving 12 bases unmatched. Per the germline V gene, CDR1 is SQVTM and CDR2 is ANQGSEA. The CDR3 nucleotides are TGCAGCGGAACAACAACAGGGGGCGAGTCTGAAGCTTTCTTT. This translates into CSGTTTGGESEAFF.

The table lists this clone with a count of one. The gene calls are TRBV5-1 and TRBJ2-5, with 7 nucleotides matching TRBD2. This CDR3 has 16 amino acids. With V trimmed by 2 bases and J by 1 base, 8 bases remained unmatched. The germline V gene encodes CDR1 SGHRS and CDR2 YFSETQ. In nucleotides, the CDR3 is TGCGCCAGCAGCTTAATTGGCGGGAGATTCCAAGAGACCCAGTACTTC. Translating gives CASSLIGGRFQETQYF.

The chain couples TRBV5-4 to TRBJ2-5; maybe TRBD2 (5 bases). The germline V gene encodes CDR1 SGHNT and CDR2 YYREEE (reference sequence). The V end was cut by 4 bases, the J end by 4 bases, with 11 bases between. The CDR3 length is 13 residues. This chain's CDR3 is CASSLIEGETQYF. The CDR3 DNA follows: TGTGCCAGCAGCCTGATTGAGGGAGAGACCCAGTACTTC.

V is TRBV7-2 and J is TRBJ2-5; no definite D call. CDR1 is SGHTA, CDR2 FQGNSA, per germline. Trimming took 5 bases from V and 5 from J, leaving 9 bases between them. The CDR3 sequence is 12 residues long. For the CDR3, the DNA is TGTGCCAGCAGCCTAAGCAGGGAGACCCAGTACTTC. Translated, it gives CASSLSRETQYF.

This clone was picked up one time. J is TRBJ2-3 and V is TRBV20-1; D gene unclear. Per germline, CDR1 DFQATT and CDR2 SNEGSKA (reference sequence). V was cut by 4 bases and J by 13 bases, with 12 bases left in between. This CDR3 region has 10 residues. CDR3 sequence (DNA): TGCAGTGCTACCCTAAGGCGAGAGTATTTT. It codes for CSATLRREYF.

This chain connects TRBV5-6 to TRBJ2-5; no clear D gene. The CDR3 covers 10 residues. Trimming took 9 bases from V and 3 from J, leaving 6 bases between them. CDR1 SGHDT and CDR2 YYEEEE come from the germline V gene. The CDR3: CAISEETQYF. In DNA, the CDR3 is TGTGCCATATCAGAAGAGACCCAGTACTTC.

The rearrangement uses TRBV24-1 and TRBJ1-2; possibly TRBD1 for D (5 bases). This CDR3 region has 14 residues. Germline CDR1 and CDR2: KGHDR and SFDVKD. Trimming pared 4 bases from V and 0 bases from J, leaving 8 bases between. This CDR3 is CATSDQTANYGYTF. For the CDR3, the DNA is TGTGCCACCAGTGACCAGACAGCTAACTATGGCTACACCTTC.

The rearrangement links TRBV5-6 to TRBJ1-2; D remains ambiguous. The germline gives CDR1 SGHDT, CDR2 YYEEEE. The CDR3 extends over 13 amino acids. The V end was cut by 4 bases, the J end by 2 bases, with 9 bases between. CDR3: CASSRTANYGYTF. CDR3 bases: TGTGCCAGCAGCCGGACGGCCAACTATGGCTACACCTTC.

This clone was seen only once. The rearrangement joins TRBV18 to TRBJ1-2; D call uncertain. Trimming pared 3 bases from V and 4 bases from J, leaving 15 bases between. The CDR3 contains 15 residues. Looked up from germline, CDR1 is KGHSH and CDR2 is LQKENI. CDR3 bases: TGTGCCAGCTCACCCGCGGAGGCGTCAGCCTATGGCTACACCTTC. Protein: CASSPAEASAYGYTF.

The chain recombines TRBV5-8 with TRBJ1-5; weak D call: TRBD1 (5 bases). There are 16 residues in the CDR3. V was trimmed by 0 bases and J by 3 bases, leaving 13 bases between them. Germline CDR1 SGHTS, CDR2 YDEGEE. The CDR3 sequence: CASSLGGQGPNQPQHF. The CDR3, as DNA: TGTGCCAGCAGCTTGGGGGGTCAGGGTCCCAATCAGCCCCAGCATTTT.

The chain combines TRBV7-6 with TRBJ2-1; 9 nucleotides line up with TRBD2. This CDR3 spans 17 amino acids. Germline V gene sequence: CDR1 SGHVS, CDR2 FNYEAQ. V lost 5 bases, J lost 0 bases, and 8 bases stayed unmatched. For the CDR3, the DNA is TGTGCCAGCAGCGCGGCTAGCGGGGCCAGCTCCTACAATGAGCAGTTCTTC. Translation gives CASSAASGASSYNEQFF. Drawing the rest from reference TRBV7-6 and TRBJ2-1, the complete variable domain is GAGVSQSPRYKVTKRGQDVALRCDPISGHVSLYWYRQALGQGPEFLTYFNYEAQQDKSGLPNDRFSAERPEGSISTLTIQRTEQRDSAMYRCASSAASGASSYNEQFFGPGTRLTVL.

The chain carries TRBV5-1 and TRBJ2-3, with D possibly TRBD2 on 5 matching bases. V lost 0 bases to trimming and J lost 6 bases, with 8 bases between them. This CDR3 is built from 13 residues. The V gene's germline CDR1 is SGHRS and CDR2 YFSETQ. Written as DNA, the CDR3 is TGCGCCAGCAGCTTGGGAGGGAGTGATACGCAGTATTTT. Its protein product is CASSLGGSDTQYF.

The chain carries TRBV12-5 and TRBJ2-2; 8 bases align to TRBD1. Germline V gene lookup returns CDR1 LGHNT and CDR2 FRNRAP. The CDR3 is 16 amino acids. With 3 bases clipped from V and 4 bases from J, the junction kept 7 bases outside the gene matches. The CDR3 sequence is CASGLFGGQVTGELFF. For the CDR3, the DNA is TGTGCTAGTGGTTTATTCGGGGGACAGGTCACCGGGGAGCTGTTTTTT. Using reference TRBV12-5 and TRBJ2-2 for the parts outside the CDR3, the full variable domain is DARVTQTPRHKVTEMGQEVTMRCQPILGHNTVFWYRQTMMQGLELLAYFRNRAPLDDSGMPKDRFSAEMPDATLATLKIQPSEPRDSAVYFCASGLFGGQVTGELFFGEGSRLTVL.

This clone was recorded only once. CDR3 coding DNA: TGTGCCAGCAGTAGAGAAGCGGTCTCCTACAATGAGCAGTTCTTC. The encoded protein is CASSREAVSYNEQFF. The rearrangement links TRBV6-2 or TRBV6-3 to TRBJ2-1; TRBD2 is a possible D gene (5 bases). The V and J ends lost 5 bases and 0 bases respectively, with 11 bases between them. Germline CDR1 MNHEY, CDR2 SVGEGT. This CDR3 has 15 residues.

This sequence joins TRBV19 and TRBJ1-1; tentatively, D is TRBD1 (5 bases). Germline V gene data show CDR1 as LNHDA and CDR2 as SQIVND (reference sequence). The CDR3 consists of 13 residues. V lost 5 bases, J lost 0 bases, and 7 bases lay in between. The CDR3 spells CASSPGLNTEAFF. CDR3 nucleotides: TGTGCCAGTAGTCCAGGGTTGAACACTGAAGCTTTCTTT.

This rearrangement joins TRBV9 to TRBJ1-1; D is uncertain. Trimming took 4 bases from V and 4 from J, leaving 5 bases between them. Germline CDR1 and CDR2: SGDLS and YYNGEE. CDR3 size: 11 residues. The CDR3 reads CASSTGTEAFF. CDR3 sequence (DNA): TGTGCCAGCAGCACTGGCACTGAAGCTTTCTTT.

J is TRBJ1-1 and V is TRBV5-6; no clear D. CDR1 and CDR2 (germline): SGHDT, YYEEEE. The CDR3 is 14 amino acids. Trimming removed 3 bases at V and 1 base at J, with 10 bases between. This CDR3 is CASSSKSGNTEAFF. The CDR3 nucleotides read TGTGCCAGCAGCTCCAAGAGTGGGAACACTGAAGCTTTCTTT.

The CDR3 DNA reads as TGCGCCAGCAGCTTGTCCGCACCGGGACTAGCGGAGGCCTACAATGAGCAGTTCTTC. Translating gives CASSLSAPGLAEAYNEQFF. V usage is TRBV5-1 and J usage is TRBJ2-1; 11 positions match TRBD2. The CDR3 runs 19 residues. Germline V gene data show CDR1 as SGHRS and CDR2 as YFSETQ. V lost 1 base to trimming and J lost 2 bases; unmatched junction nucleotides: 11.

The gene calls are TRBV4-2 and TRBJ1-2, with 8 bases identical to TRBD1. The length of the CDR3 is 16 residues. Trimming removed 0 bases from V and 8 bases from J; junction bases left unmatched: 11. CDR1 and CDR2 (germline): LGHNA, YNFKEQ. As DNA, the CDR3 is TGTGCCAGCAGCCAAGAACCAACCGGGACAGGAAGCGGCTACACCTTC. Translating gives CASSQEPTGTGSGYTF.

This rearrangement joins TRBV10-2 to TRBJ2-7, with 16 bases aligning to TRBD2. This CDR3 comprises 17 residues. In germline, CDR1 is WSHSY, CDR2 SAAADI. The ends lost 6 bases at V and 3 bases at J; junction bases unmatched: 8. As DNA, the CDR3 is TGCGCCAGCAGCTCCGGGACTAGCGGGAGGGCCGGCTACGAGCAGTACTTC. The encoded protein is CASSSGTSGRAGYEQYF.

Points on this clone: Distinct nucleotide sequences in the sample also encode this CDR3. This chain uses TRBV12-3 or TRBV12-4 with TRBJ2-7; TRBD2 aligns across 8 bases. CDR3 size: 13 residues. V lost 2 bases to trimming and J lost 6 bases; unmatched junction nucleotides: 3. In DNA form, the CDR3 reads TGTGCCAGCAGTTTAAATCGGGGGGGCGAGCAGTACTTC. As protein: CASSLNRGGEQYF.

This chain joins TRBV2 and TRBJ2-2, with a possible D match to TRBD2 (5 bases). CDR3 length equals 15 residues. The V end lost 6 bases, the J end lost 2 bases, and 13 bases lay between the germline ends. CDR1 and CDR2 (germline): SNHLY, FYNNEI. DNA for the CDR3: TGTGCCAGCAGGCGAGCTAGCCTAAACACCGGGGAGCTGTTTTTT. Translated: CASRRASLNTGELFF.

The V gene is TRBV5-1, the J gene TRBJ2-2, with D unresolved. Trimming removed 3 bases from V and 1 base from J, with 13 bases in between. This CDR3 contains 16 residues. From germline, CDR1 is SGHRS and CDR2 YFSETQ. CDR3 nucleotide sequence: TGCGCCAGCAGCTGGACCGGGTGGGAGAACACCGGGGAGCTGTTTTTT. It is translated as CASSWTGWENTGELFF. Using reference TRBV5-1 and TRBJ2-2 for the parts outside the CDR3, the full variable domain is KAGVTQTPRYLIKTRGQQVTLSCSPISGHRSVSWYQQTPGQGLQFLFEYFSETQRNKGNFPGRFSGRQFSNSRSEMNVSTLELGDSALYLCASSWTGWENTGELFFGEGSRLTVL.